A single sample is the source of the 3 T cell receptor beta chains below, sequenced in a study of lymphopenia after photon versus proton radiotherapy. TCRdb's copy holds only in-frame clones and misses some; the assay was immunoSEQ multiplex PCR. The sample comprises around 26,000 clones, about four fifths of which are singletons, and around a third rests with the top ten. This sample comprised peripheral blood, obtained from a patient treated with photon-based radiotherapy. All receptors derive from a man aged 45 to 65 with gastric cancer.

The J gene is TRBJ1-6, the V gene TRBV20-1; D might be TRBD1 (6 bases). The V end was cut by 6 bases, the J end by 13 bases, with 13 bases between. The germline gives CDR1 DFQATT, CDR2 SNEGSKA (reference sequence). This CDR3 region has 11 residues. CDR3 DNA: TGCAGTGCAAAGGGGGTCGGTCCCCTCCACTTT. It yields the protein CSAKGVGPLHF.

V is TRBV6-6 and J is TRBJ1-2; D remains unclear. This CDR3 is 11 amino acids long. V was trimmed by 5 bases and J by 9 bases, leaving 10 bases between them. The germline gives CDR1 MNHNY, CDR2 SVGAGI (reference sequence). CDR3 sequence reads: CASSTMDRYTF. The CDR3 region has the DNA TGTGCCAGCAGTACTATGGACCGCTACACCTTC.

This rearrangement joins TRBV9 to TRBJ1-6; TRBD1 agrees at 9 bases. J was trimmed by 6 bases and V by 3 bases; bases with no gene match: 7. The CDR3 consists of 16 residues. Germline CDR1 reads SGDLS; CDR2 reads YYNGEE. This CDR3 is CASSATGGAGNSPLHF. CDR3 bases: TGTGCCAGCAGCGCAACAGGGGGCGCAGGTAATTCACCCCTCCACTTT.